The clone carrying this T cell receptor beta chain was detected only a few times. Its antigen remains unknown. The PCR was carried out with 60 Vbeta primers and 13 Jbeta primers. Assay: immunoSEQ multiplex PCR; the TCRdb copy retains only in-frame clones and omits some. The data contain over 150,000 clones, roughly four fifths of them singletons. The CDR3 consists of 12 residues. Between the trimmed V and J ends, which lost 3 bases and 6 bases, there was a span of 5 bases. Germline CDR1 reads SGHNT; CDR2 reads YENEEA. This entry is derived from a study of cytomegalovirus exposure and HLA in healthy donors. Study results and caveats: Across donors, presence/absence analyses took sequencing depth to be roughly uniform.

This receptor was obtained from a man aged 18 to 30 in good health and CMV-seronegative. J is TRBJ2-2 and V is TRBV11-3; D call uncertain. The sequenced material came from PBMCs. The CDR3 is CASSFPAGELFF. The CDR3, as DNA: TGTGCCAGCAGCTTCCCCGCCGGGGAGCTGTTTTTT.